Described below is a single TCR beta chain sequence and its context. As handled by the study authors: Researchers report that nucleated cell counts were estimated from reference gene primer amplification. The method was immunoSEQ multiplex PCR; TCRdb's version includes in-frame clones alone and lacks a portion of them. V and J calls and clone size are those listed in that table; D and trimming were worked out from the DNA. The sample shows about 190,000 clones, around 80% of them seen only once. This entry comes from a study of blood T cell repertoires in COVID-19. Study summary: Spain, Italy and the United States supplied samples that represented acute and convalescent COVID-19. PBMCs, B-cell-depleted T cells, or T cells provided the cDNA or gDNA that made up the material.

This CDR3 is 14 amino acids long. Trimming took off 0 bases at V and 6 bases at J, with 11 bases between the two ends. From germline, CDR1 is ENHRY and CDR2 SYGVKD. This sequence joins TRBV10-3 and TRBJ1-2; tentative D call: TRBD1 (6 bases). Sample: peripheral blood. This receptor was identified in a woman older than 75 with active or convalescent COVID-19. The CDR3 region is CAISESKAGDGYTF. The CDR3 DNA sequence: TGTGCCATCAGTGAGTCGAAGGCAGGGGATGGCTACACCTTC.